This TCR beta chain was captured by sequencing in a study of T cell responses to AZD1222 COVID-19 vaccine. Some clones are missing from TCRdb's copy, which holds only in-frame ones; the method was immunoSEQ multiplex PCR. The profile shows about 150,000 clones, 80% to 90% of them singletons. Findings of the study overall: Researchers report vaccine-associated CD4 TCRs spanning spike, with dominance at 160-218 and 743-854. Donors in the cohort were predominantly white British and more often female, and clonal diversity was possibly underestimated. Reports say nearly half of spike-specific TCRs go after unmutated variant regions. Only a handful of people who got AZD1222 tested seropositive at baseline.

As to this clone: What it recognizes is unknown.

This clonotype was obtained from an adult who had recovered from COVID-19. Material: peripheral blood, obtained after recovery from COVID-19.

The CDR3 DNA reads as TGTGCCAGCAGTGAAGCCAGACTAGCGGGAGGCGAGACCCAGTACTTC. Translating gives CASSEARLAGGETQYF. The gene calls are TRBV25-1 and TRBJ2-5; 13 nucleotides agree with TRBD2. The CDR3 has 16 amino acids. The V gene's germline CDR1 is MGHDK and CDR2 SYGVNS. Trimming at V came to 2 bases and at J to 5 bases, leaving 5 bases not matched to a gene.